This TCR beta chain came from a study of blood T cell repertoires in COVID-19. Measured with immunoSEQ multiplex PCR; TCRdb has only the in-frame clones, and not every one. In the table there are about 280,000 clones, around 86% of which are singletons. The CDR3 contains 17 residues. V was pared by 4 bases and J by 2 bases, with 20 bases between. CDR1 and CDR2 (germline): LGHNA, YSLEER. The sequenced sample was peripheral blood. The receptor comes from a woman aged 30 to 39 who had recovered from COVID-19. The V and J genes are TRBV4-3 and TRBJ1-1; D is possibly TRBD1 (5 bases). CDR3 nucleotide sequence: TGCGCCAGCAGCCTTAACCCCGGGGGGGAGTTAAACACTGAAGCTTTCTTT. It codes for CASSLNPGGELNTEAFF.